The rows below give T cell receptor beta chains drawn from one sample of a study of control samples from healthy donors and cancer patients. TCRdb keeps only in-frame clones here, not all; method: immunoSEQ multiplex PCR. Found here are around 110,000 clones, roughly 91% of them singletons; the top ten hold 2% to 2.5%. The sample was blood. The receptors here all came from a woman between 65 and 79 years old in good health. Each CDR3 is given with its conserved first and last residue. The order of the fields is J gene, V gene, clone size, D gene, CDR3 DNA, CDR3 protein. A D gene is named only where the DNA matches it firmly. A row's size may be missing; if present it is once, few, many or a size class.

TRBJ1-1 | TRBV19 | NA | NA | TGTGCCAGTAGTATCCGACGGATGAACACTGAAGCTTTCTTT | CASSIRRMNTEAFF
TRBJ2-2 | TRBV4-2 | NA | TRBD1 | TGTGCCAGCAGCCAAGGAGGGACAGGGTCCGGGGAGCTGTTTTTT | CASSQGGTGSGELFF
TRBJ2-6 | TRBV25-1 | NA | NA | TGTGCCAGCAGTGATAGTCGCTCTGGGGCCAACGTCCTGACTTTC | CASSDSRSGANVLTF
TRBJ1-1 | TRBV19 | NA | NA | TGTGCCAGTACCCCCCGGAGGGGGAGCTCTGAAGCTTTCTTT | CASTPRRGSSEAFF
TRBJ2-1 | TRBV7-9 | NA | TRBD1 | TGTGCCAGCAGCTTTGGACAGGGGGCCTACAATGAGCAGTTCTTC | CASSFGQGAYNEQFF
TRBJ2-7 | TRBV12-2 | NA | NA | TGTGCAAGTCGCTTGCCGCGGGACAGGGCCTACGAGCAGTACTTC | CASRLPRDRAYEQYF
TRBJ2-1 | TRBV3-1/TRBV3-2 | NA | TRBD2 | TGTGCCAGCAGCCAAGGGCTAGCGGGGAGCTCCTACAATGAGCAGTTCTTC | CASSQGLAGSSYNEQFF
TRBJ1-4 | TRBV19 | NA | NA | TGTGCCAGTAGTCTAAATCAGGAGTTAGGAAAACTGTTTTTT | CASSLNQELGKLFF
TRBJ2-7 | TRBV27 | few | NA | TGTGCCAGCAGTGATAACTACGAGCAGTACTTC | CASSDNYEQYF
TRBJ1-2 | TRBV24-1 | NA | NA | TGTGCCACCAGTGATTCGGGACGACTGGCTGGCTACACCTTC | CATSDSGRLAGYTF
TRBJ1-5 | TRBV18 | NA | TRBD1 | TGTGCCAGCTCGGTGGACAGGGTGGTTCAGCCCCAGCATTTT | CASSVDRVVQPQHF
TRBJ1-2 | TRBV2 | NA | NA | TGTGCCAGCAGACGCGTTGGCTACACCTTC | CASRRVGYTF
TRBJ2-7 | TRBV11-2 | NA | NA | TGTGCCAGCAGCTTAGATCTCACGAACGAGCAGTACTTC | CASSLDLTNEQYF
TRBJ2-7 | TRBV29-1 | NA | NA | TGCAGCGTTGAGCCAGGGGCGCGACGTGGCGAGCAGTACTTC | CSVEPGARRGEQYF
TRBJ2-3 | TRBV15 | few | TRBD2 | TGTGCCACCAGCAGAGATCTGGCGGGGGTAGATACGCAGTATTTT | CATSRDLAGVDTQYF
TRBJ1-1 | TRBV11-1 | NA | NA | TGTGCCAGCAGCGCTTCTCGGGTCGCTGAAGCTTTCTTT | CASSASRVAEAFF
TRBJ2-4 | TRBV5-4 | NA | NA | TGTGCCAGCAGCCGACAGGACACTCCCAAAAACATTCAGTACTTC | CASSRQDTPKNIQYF
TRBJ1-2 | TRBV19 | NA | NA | TGTGCCAGTAGTCCCACCTGGGGAGGGACGGTGGTAAATGGCTACACCTTC | CASSPTWGGTVVNGYTF
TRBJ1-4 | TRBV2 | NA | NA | TGTGCCAGCCGGGGGGGAACAGGGCCTAATGAAAAACTGTTTTTT | CASRGGTGPNEKLFF
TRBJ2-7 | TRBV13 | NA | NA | TGTGCCAGCAGCCAGCGGCCAGAATCTACCTACGAGCAGTACTTC | CASSQRPESTYEQYF
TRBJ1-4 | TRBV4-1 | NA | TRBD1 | TGCGCCAGCAGCCAGACTCAGGGGGCAACTAATGAAAAACTGTTTTTT | CASSQTQGATNEKLFF
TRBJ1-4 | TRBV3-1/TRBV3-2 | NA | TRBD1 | TGTGCCAGCAGCCCCCGGACAGGGTCCGGCGAAAAACTGTTTTTT | CASSPRTGSGEKLFF